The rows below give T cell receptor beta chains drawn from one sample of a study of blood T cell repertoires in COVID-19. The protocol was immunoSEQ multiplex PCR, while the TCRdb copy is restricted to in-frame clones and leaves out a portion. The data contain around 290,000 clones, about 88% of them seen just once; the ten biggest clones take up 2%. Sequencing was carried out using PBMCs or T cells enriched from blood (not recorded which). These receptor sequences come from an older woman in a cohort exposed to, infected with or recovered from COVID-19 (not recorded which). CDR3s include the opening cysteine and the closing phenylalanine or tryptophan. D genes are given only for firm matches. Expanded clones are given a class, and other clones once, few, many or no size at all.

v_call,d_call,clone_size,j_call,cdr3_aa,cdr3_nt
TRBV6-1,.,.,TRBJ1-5,CASSEAEGPPYSNQPQHF,TGTGCCAGCAGTGAGGCGGAGGGGCCTCCCTATAGCAATCAGCCCCAGCATTTT
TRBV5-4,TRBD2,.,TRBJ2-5,CASSSRREEAETQYF,TGTGCCAGCAGCTCGCGACGGGAGGAAGCAGAGACCCAGTACTTC
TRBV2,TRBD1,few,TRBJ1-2,CASRPSFGTGHYGYTF,TGTGCCAGCAGGCCTAGTTTCGGGACAGGACACTATGGCTACACCTTC
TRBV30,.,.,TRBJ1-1,CAWSVGGFGTEAFF,TGTGCCTGGAGTGTTGGCGGCTTCGGCACTGAAGCTTTCTTT
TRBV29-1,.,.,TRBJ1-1,CSAGIQGPTEAFF,TGCAGCGCCGGAATACAGGGTCCCACTGAAGCTTTCTTT
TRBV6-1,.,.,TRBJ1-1,CASSDRGNTEAFF,TGTGCCAGCAGTGATCGGGGGAACACTGAAGCTTTCTTT
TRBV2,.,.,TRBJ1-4,CASSEPGATNEKLFF,TGTGCCAGCAGTGAACCCGGGGCAACTAATGAAAAACTGTTTTTT
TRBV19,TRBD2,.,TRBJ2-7,CASSIAVGLASYEQYF,TGTGCCAGTAGTATAGCAGTGGGACTAGCCTCCTACGAGCAGTACTTC
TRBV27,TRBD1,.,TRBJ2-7,CASSRGQGGYEQYF,TGTGCCAGCAGTCGCGGACAGGGTGGCTACGAGCAGTACTTC
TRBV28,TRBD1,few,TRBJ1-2,CASSSQGAGALSGYTF,TGTGCCAGCAGCTCACAGGGGGCGGGCGCATTATCTGGCTACACCTTC
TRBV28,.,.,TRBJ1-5,CASSPSRQGNQPQHF,TGTGCCAGCAGCCCTTCCCGCCAGGGCAATCAGCCCCAGCATTTT
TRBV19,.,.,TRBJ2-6,CASSGVEGSTGANVLTF,TGTGCCAGTTCCGGGGTGGAAGGTTCCACTGGGGCCAACGTCCTGACTTTC
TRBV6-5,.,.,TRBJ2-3,CASSDSLGTQYF,TGTGCCAGCAGCGACAGTCTGGGGACGCAGTATTTT
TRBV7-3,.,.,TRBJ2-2,CASSLDGGELFF,TGTGCCAGCAGCCTCGACGGGGGGGAGCTGTTTTTT
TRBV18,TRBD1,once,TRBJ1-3,CASSPLSGTVGNTIYF,TGTGCCAGCTCACCCTTATCCGGGACAGTCGGAAACACCATATATTTT
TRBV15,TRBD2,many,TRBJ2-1,CATGDPGLAYEQFF,TGTGCCACCGGGGACCCGGGACTAGCGTACGAGCAGTTCTTC
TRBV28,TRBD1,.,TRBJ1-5,CASSTGVLNQPQHF,TGTGCCAGCAGTACAGGGGTTCTCAATCAGCCCCAGCATTTT
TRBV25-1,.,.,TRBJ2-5,CASSPGTYGETQYF,TGTGCCAGCAGCCCCGGGACATATGGCGAGACCCAGTACTTC
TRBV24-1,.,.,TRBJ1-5,CATSDRDTNQPQHF,TGTGCCACCAGTGACAGGGACACCAATCAGCCCCAGCATTTT
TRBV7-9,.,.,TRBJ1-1,CASSLAQAGTEAFF,TGTGCCAGCAGCTTAGCGCAGGCGGGGACTGAAGCTTTCTTT
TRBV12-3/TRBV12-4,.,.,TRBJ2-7,CASSLALSYEQYF,TGTGCCAGCAGTTTAGCACTCTCCTACGAGCAGTACTTC
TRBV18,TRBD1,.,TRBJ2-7,CASSQTEGARSYEQYF,TGTGCCAGCTCACAGACAGAGGGGGCTCGCTCCTACGAGCAGTACTTC
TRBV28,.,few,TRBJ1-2,CASSLGRAGYTF,TGTGCCAGCAGTTTAGGCAGGGCTGGCTACACCTTC
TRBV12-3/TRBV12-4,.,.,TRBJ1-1,CASSKTENTEAFF,TGTGCCAGCAGCAAAACAGAGAACACTGAAGCTTTCTTT
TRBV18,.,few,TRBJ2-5,CASSPLQETQYF,TGTGCCAGCTCACCTTTGCAGGAGACCCAGTACTTC
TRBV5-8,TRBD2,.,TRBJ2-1,CASSPYPLWTSGTSNEQFF,TGTGCCAGCAGCCCTTACCCCCTCTGGACTAGCGGGACGAGCAATGAGCAGTTCTTC
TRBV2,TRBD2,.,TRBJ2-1,CATKGSSGIYNEQFF,TGTGCCACCAAGGGGTCTAGCGGGATATACAATGAGCAGTTCTTC
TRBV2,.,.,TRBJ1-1,CASSTTNTEAFF,TGTGCCAGCAGCACAACGAACACTGAAGCTTTCTTT
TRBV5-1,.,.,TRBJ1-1,CASKGQMNTEAFF,TGCGCCAGCAAAGGACAGATGAACACTGAAGCTTTCTTT
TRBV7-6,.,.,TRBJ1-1,CASSSGGITEAFF,TGTGCCAGCAGTTCCGGGGGGATCACTGAAGCTTTCTTT
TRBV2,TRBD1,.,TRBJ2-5,CASRGQVRETQYF,TGTGCCAGCAGAGGACAGGTTCGGGAGACCCAGTACTTC
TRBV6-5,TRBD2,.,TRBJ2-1,CASSYGGLQNEQFF,TGTGCCAGCAGTTACGGGGGACTACAAAATGAGCAGTTCTTC
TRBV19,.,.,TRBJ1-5,CASSLVRGQPQHF,TGTGCCAGTAGTTTGGTGCGGGGTCAGCCCCAGCATTTT
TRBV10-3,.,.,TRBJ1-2,CAISESPDYGYTF,TGTGCCATCAGTGAGTCGCCAGACTATGGCTACACCTTC
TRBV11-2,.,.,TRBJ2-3,CASSRSGGTDTQYF,TGTGCCAGCAGCCGATCAGGGGGCACAGATACGCAGTATTTT
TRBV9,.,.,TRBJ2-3,CASSVRQLPTDTQYF,TGTGCCAGCAGCGTCAGACAGTTACCCACAGATACGCAGTATTTT
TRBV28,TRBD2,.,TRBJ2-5,CASSLKAGDELETQYF,TGTGCCAGCAGTTTAAAGGCGGGAGACGAGTTGGAGACCCAGTACTTC